Presented here are 31 T cell receptor beta chains from one specimen sequenced in a study of T cell responses to AZD1222 COVID-19 vaccine. Measured with immunoSEQ multiplex PCR; TCRdb has only the in-frame clones, and not every one. This sample has about 96,000 clones, with 85% to 90% found just once. The input for sequencing was peripheral blood, taken on day 0 of AZD1222 vaccination. These receptors originate from an adult in good health.

The V and J genes are TRBV6-5 and TRBJ1-2; TRBD1 is a possible D gene (5 bases). The CDR3 spans 13 residues. Trimming left V 2 bases short and J 4 bases short, with 8 bases between. Per the germline V gene, CDR1 is MNHEY and CDR2 is SVGAGI. Here the CDR3 reads CASSYDRLYGYTF. Here the CDR3 DNA reads TGTGCCAGCAGTTACGACAGACTCTATGGCTACACCTTC.

This chain connects TRBV7-3 to TRBJ2-1; 9 bases fit TRBD2. Germline-derived CDR1 and CDR2 are SGHTA and FQGTGA. CDR3 length: 15 amino acids. Trimming cost V 5 bases and J 6 bases; bases outside gene matches: 8. The CDR3 is CASSPPGLAGNEQFF. CDR3 coding DNA: TGTGCCAGCAGCCCTCCGGGACTAGCCGGCAATGAGCAGTTCTTC. The whole variable domain, filled in from reference TRBV7-3 and TRBJ2-1, reads GAGVSQTPSNKVTEKGKYVELRCDPISGHTALYWYRQSLGQGPEFLIYFQGTGAADDSGLPNDRFFAVRPEGSVSTLKIQRTERGDSAVYLCASSPPGLAGNEQFFGPGTRLTVL.

The chain combines TRBV11-2 with TRBJ2-1, with TRBD1 matching over 9 bases. V was clipped by 5 bases and J by 7 bases; unmatched bases: 15. This CDR3 spans 17 amino acids. Germline lookup yields CDR1 SGHAT and CDR2 FQNNGV. CDR3 DNA: TGTGCCAGCAGCCCCACTCCGGTCCGGGACAGGGTAAATGAGCAGTTCTTC. This gives the protein CASSPTPVRDRVNEQFF.

J is TRBJ2-1 and V is TRBV7-9; possibly TRBD1 for D (5 bases). V was shortened by 3 bases and J by 10 bases, with 10 bases between the two germline ends. The CDR3 length is 12 residues. Germline loops: CDR1 SEHNR, CDR2 FQNEAQ (reference sequence). This CDR3 is CASSLGPGEQFF. The CDR3 bases are TGTGCCAGCAGCTTGGGGCCAGGCGAGCAGTTCTTC.

The CDR3, as DNA: TGTGCCAGCAGTGCCCCCACAGGGGCGCAAGGAAACACCATATATTTT. Its protein product is CASSAPTGAQGNTIYF. The gene calls are TRBV28 and TRBJ1-3; 7 bases are a match to TRBD1. The germline V gene encodes CDR1 MDHEN and CDR2 SYDVKM. The CDR3 is made up of 16 amino acids. J gave up 4 bases and V 5 bases, and 11 bases lay outside the gene matches.

This chain links TRBV15 with TRBJ1-1; a weak D match, TRBD1 (6 bases). This CDR3 is 14 amino acids long. The V and J ends lost 4 bases and 1 base respectively, with 10 bases between them. Looked up from germline, CDR1 is LNHNV and CDR2 is YYDKDF (reference sequence). CDR3 region: CATSTPGENTEAFF. Written as DNA, the CDR3 is TGTGCCACCAGCACCCCAGGGGAGAACACTGAAGCTTTCTTT.

This clone was seen once. The V gene is TRBV6-5, the J gene TRBJ2-5, with D perhaps TRBD1 (5 bases). The V and J ends lost 2 bases and 5 bases respectively, with 9 bases between them. The CDR3 consists of 13 residues. Per germline, CDR1 MNHEY and CDR2 SVGAGI. The CDR3 DNA sequence: TGTGCCAGCAGTTACCCAGGGCACGAGACCCAGTACTTC. Translation gives CASSYPGHETQYF.

The V gene is TRBV27, the J gene TRBJ2-7, with D perhaps given as TRBD1 or TRBD2 (7 bases each). V lost 8 bases and J lost 7, with 15 bases in between. Germline-derived CDR1 and CDR2 are MNHEY and SMNVEV (reference sequence). The CDR3 sequence is 12 residues long. The DNA for the CDR3 is TGTGCCAGCCAGGGGGGGACGGGGGAGCAGTACTTC. The encoded protein is CASQGGTGEQYF.

The chain has TRBV7-9 and TRBJ2-2, with D possibly being TRBD1 (7 bases). Germline V lookup: CDR1 SEHNR, CDR2 FQNEAQ (reference sequence). Trimming took off 6 bases at V and 4 bases at J, with 18 bases between the two ends. CDR3 length: 16 amino acids. The DNA of the CDR3 is TGTGCCAGCAGAAGGTGGAGGGGGCGCGGCACCGGGGAGCTGTTTTTT. Translating gives CASRRWRGRGTGELFF. The entire variable domain, with the rest obtained from reference TRBV7-9 and TRBJ2-2, is as follows: DTGVSQNPRHKITKRGQNVTFRCDPISEHNRLYWYRQTLGQGPEFLTYFQNEAQLEKSRLLSDRFSAERPKGSFSTLEIQRTEQGDSAMYLCASRRWRGRGTGELFFGEGSRLTVL.

In this sample, this clone turned up once. The chain couples TRBV19 to TRBJ2-3, with 11 positions matching TRBD2. The CDR3 contains 18 residues. The V gene end was trimmed by 3 bases and the J gene end by 4 bases; junction bases not matched to a gene: 12. Germline V gene data show CDR1 as LNHDA and CDR2 as SQIVND (reference sequence). The CDR3 loop is CASSISVTSGRFSDTQYF. Here the CDR3 DNA reads TGTGCCAGTAGTATCTCTGTTACTAGCGGGAGATTTTCAGATACGCAGTATTTT.

The chain links TRBV7-2 to TRBJ2-1; 8 bases are shared with TRBD2. The CDR3 has 17 amino acids. Germline V gene lookup returns CDR1 SGHTA and CDR2 FQGNSA. V shed 5 bases and J 0 bases; nucleotides not matched to a gene: 9. CDR3 coding DNA: TGTGCCAGCAGCCCCGAAATAGCGGGGAGCTCCTACAATGAGCAGTTCTTC. This translates into CASSPEIAGSSYNEQFF.

CDR3 bases: TGTGCCTGGAGTTCGACAGGGTTGGGAGATACGCAGTATTTT. Residues: CAWSSTGLGDTQYF. The chain joins TRBV30 to TRBJ2-3; 7 bases are a match to TRBD1. CDR3 length equals 14 residues. Per germline, CDR1 GTSNPN and CDR2 SVGIG (reference sequence). After removal of 2 bases from V and 5 bases from J, the junction contained 7 bases not matched to a gene.

The gene calls are TRBV19 and TRBJ1-1; the D gene is possibly TRBD1 (6 bases). Trimming left V 9 bases short and J 0 bases short, with 17 bases between. The germline CDR1 and CDR2 sequences are LNHDA and SQIVND (reference sequence). The CDR3 has 15 residues. The CDR3 nucleotides read TGTGCCAGCCGGGGGCGGGTGGGACTGAACACTGAAGCTTTCTTT. Its translation is CASRGRVGLNTEAFF. Variable domain in full (rest from reference TRBV19 and TRBJ1-1): DGGITQSPKYLFRKEGQNVTLSCEQNLNHDAMYWYRQDPGQGLRLIYYSQIVNDFQKGDIAEGYSVSREKKESFPLTVTSAQKNPTAFYLCASRGRVGLNTEAFFGQGTRLTVV.

This clone was seen only once. The V call is TRBV5-5, the J call TRBJ1-1, with D unclear. The CDR3 consists of 15 residues. Germline V gives CDR1 SGHKS, CDR2 YYEKEE (reference sequence). The V end lost 4 bases, the J end lost 1 base, and 14 bases lay between the germline ends. This CDR3 is CASSDVWQPNTEAFF. CDR3 sequence (DNA): TGTGCCAGCAGCGACGTTTGGCAGCCGAACACTGAAGCTTTCTTT.

The rearrangement links TRBV7-3 to TRBJ2-3; possibly TRBD2 for D (6 bases). The CDR3 is made up of 13 amino acids. The V gene's germline CDR1 is SGHTA and CDR2 FQGTGA. Deletions cut 4 bases from V and 4 bases from J, with 9 bases between. The CDR3 sequence is CASSWDWADTQYF. The DNA of the CDR3 is TGTGCCAGCAGCTGGGACTGGGCAGATACGCAGTATTTT.

The chain has TRBV5-1 and TRBJ2-7; 7 nucleotides line up with TRBD1. V trimming: 0 bases; J trimming: 2 bases; junction bases outside the gene matches: 2. This CDR3 spans 14 amino acids. Germline values: CDR1 SGHRS, CDR2 YFSETQ. The CDR3 sequence: CASSLEQGTYEQYF. The CDR3 DNA follows: TGCGCCAGCAGCTTGGAACAGGGGACCTACGAGCAGTACTTC.

The CDR3 loop is CASSRGETEAFF. CDR3 sequence (DNA): TGCGCCAGCAGCCGCGGGGAGACTGAAGCTTTCTTT. The rearrangement uses TRBV4-3 and TRBJ1-1; D gene unclear. Germline V gene sequence: CDR1 LGHNA, CDR2 YSLEER. CDR3 length equals 12 residues. Trimming took 4 bases from V and 5 from J, leaving 8 bases between them.

This chain joins TRBV13 and TRBJ2-5; weak D call: TRBD1 (6 bases). V was clipped by 5 bases and J by 0 bases, with 10 bases between them. The germline CDR1 and CDR2 sequences are PRHDT and FYEKMQ (reference sequence). The CDR3 consists of 14 residues. The CDR3 bases are TGTGCCAGCAGCCCCTGGACAGACCAAGAGACCCAGTACTTC. This gives the protein CASSPWTDQETQYF.

This clone turned up a few times. The chain has TRBV28 and TRBJ2-7; TRBD2 matches 11 bases. V shed 5 bases and J 2 bases; nucleotides not matched to a gene: 8. Germline assignment: CDR1 MDHEN and CDR2 SYDVKM. CDR3 length: 16 residues. CDR3 residues: CASSPSGLAAAYEQYF. In DNA form, the CDR3 reads TGTGCCAGCAGTCCCTCGGGACTAGCGGCCGCCTACGAGCAGTACTTC. Based on the CDR3 plus reference TRBV28 and TRBJ2-7, the full variable domain is DVKVTQSSRYLVKRTGEKVFLECVQDMDHENMFWYRQDPGLGLRLIYFSYDVKMKEKGDIPEGYSVSREKKERFSLILESASTNQTSMYLCASSPSGLAAAYEQYFGPGTRLTVT.

The chain links TRBV5-1 to TRBJ1-1; D gene uncertain. Trimming removed 4 bases at V and 3 bases at J, with 4 bases between. Germline V gene lookup returns CDR1 SGHRS and CDR2 YFSETQ. CDR3 length equals 11 residues. CDR3 coding DNA: TGCGCCAGCAGCCTAGACACTGAAGCTTTCTTT. This encodes CASSLDTEAFF.

V gene TRBV6-5 combines with J gene TRBJ1-6; D not resolved. CDR1 and CDR2 from the germline V gene are MNHEY and SVGAGI. V dropped 7 bases and J dropped 7 bases, with 5 bases sitting between them. The CDR3 sequence is 11 residues long. The CDR3 nucleotides read TGTGCCAGCAAGGGAAATTCACCCCTCCACTTT. This translates into CASKGNSPLHF.

The V gene is TRBV5-1, the J gene TRBJ2-3, with 12 bases matching TRBD2. The junction had 3 bases not matched to a gene; V was cut back by 2 bases and J by 2 bases. The CDR3 has 16 residues. Germline V CDR1 and CDR2: SGHRS, YFSETQ. The CDR3 DNA sequence: TGCGCCAGCAGCTTCGGACTAGCGGGGATCACAGATACGCAGTATTTT. Translating it yields CASSFGLAGITDTQYF.

The chain employs TRBV2 and TRBJ2-4; the D is unclear. This CDR3 is 12 amino acids long. Trimming took off 3 bases at V and 6 bases at J, with 6 bases between the two ends. Germline-derived CDR1 and CDR2 are SNHLY and FYNNEI. In DNA, the CDR3 is TGTGCCAGCAGTGAGCGCGTAAACATTCAGTACTTC. Encoded protein: CASSERVNIQYF.

The rearrangement links TRBV7-9 to TRBJ2-1, with D maybe TRBD2 (5 bases). Germline V gene data show CDR1 as SEHNR and CDR2 as FQNEAQ (reference sequence). V lost 0 bases and J lost 8, with 14 bases in between. This CDR3 has 15 amino acids. CDR3 loop: CASSLALIFGDEQFF. DNA of the CDR3: TGTGCCAGCAGCTTAGCGCTAATTTTCGGGGATGAGCAGTTCTTC.

The J gene is TRBJ2-7, the V gene TRBV27; 9 nucleotides line up with TRBD1. CDR1 is MNHEY, CDR2 SMNVEV, per germline (reference sequence). Germline trimming cut 1 base from V and 2 bases from J; bases unmatched to any gene: 6. The CDR3 consists of 16 residues. The CDR3 here is CASSLYPQGATYEQYF. In nucleotides, the CDR3 is TGTGCCAGCAGTTTATACCCACAGGGGGCGACCTACGAGCAGTACTTC.

This clone has only one observation. V and J are TRBV13 and TRBJ2-7; D gene unclear. The germline V gene encodes CDR1 PRHDT and CDR2 FYEKMQ (reference sequence). This CDR3 comprises 14 residues. V shed 0 bases and J shed 4 bases, with 10 bases lying between them. Here the CDR3 DNA reads TGTGCCAGCAGCTTAGGACGGGCTGGGTACGAGCAGTACTTC. Its translation is CASSLGRAGYEQYF.

The chain carries TRBV28 and TRBJ2-3; 7 bases match TRBD1. CDR3 length equals 15 residues. Germline V CDR1 and CDR2: MDHEN, SYDVKM. J gave up 5 bases and V 8 bases, and 13 bases lay outside the gene matches. CDR3 residues: CASCIQQGIGDTQYF. The CDR3 DNA reads TGTGCCAGCTGCATCCAACAGGGGATTGGAGATACGCAGTATTTT.

This chain links TRBV7-8 with TRBJ2-7; D perhaps matches TRBD1 (6 bases). V dropped 2 bases and J dropped 6 bases, with 23 bases sitting between them. This CDR3 has 17 residues. Germline assignment: CDR1 SGHVS and CDR2 FQNEAQ. Here the CDR3 reads CASSLSAGTGTTSEQYF. Here the CDR3 DNA reads TGTGCCAGCAGCTTATCCGCCGGAACAGGGACCACCTCCGAGCAGTACTTC.

J is TRBJ2-3 and V is TRBV3-1 (or the pseudogene TRBV3-2); 9 nucleotides line up with TRBD1. Trimming cost V 6 bases and J 13 bases; bases outside gene matches: 8. The length of the CDR3 is 12 residues. CDR1 is LGHDT and CDR2 is YNNKEL in the germline V gene (reference sequence). The CDR3 spells CASRMGQGKEYF. The CDR3 coding sequence is TGTGCCAGCAGAATGGGACAGGGAAAGGAGTATTTT.

The rearrangement uses TRBV6-4 and TRBJ2-3; maybe TRBD2 (5 bases). Germline assignment: CDR1 MRHNA and CDR2 SNTAGT. CDR3 size: 17 residues. The V gene lost 5 bases and the J gene lost 0 bases, with 18 bases spanning the gap. This CDR3 reads CASSPRAWRTSTDTQYF. In nucleotides, the CDR3 is TGTGCCAGCAGTCCGAGGGCGTGGCGGACTAGCACAGATACGCAGTATTTT.

V and J are TRBV6-2 or TRBV6-3 and TRBJ1-1; D uncertain. This CDR3 comprises 13 residues. The V gene lost 4 bases and the J gene lost 2 bases, with 8 bases spanning the gap. Germline CDR1 reads MNHEY; CDR2 reads SVGEGT. The CDR3 loop reads CASSSQSNTEAFF. Written as DNA, the CDR3 is TGTGCCAGCAGTTCCCAATCCAACACTGAAGCTTTCTTT.